This record covers a single T cell receptor beta chain. Its antigen is still unknown. This sample is drawn from a study of type 1 regulatory T cells. About the study: T-allo10 is an in vitro-generated, Tr1-enriched CD4 T cell product specific for alloantigen.

CDR1 is SGHTS and CDR2 is YDEGEE in the germline V gene. Trimming took 0 bases from V and 2 from J, leaving 15 bases between them. The CDR3 is 17 residues long. From the reads, TCRdb called clonotypes with MiXCR, one entry per CDR3 protein. The sample has 68,000 or so distinct CDR3 sequences; 49% are singletons. Broader study findings: Compared with non-type 1 regulatory T cells, type 1 regulatory T cells showed a more restricted TCR repertoire.

The V call is TRBV5-8, the J call TRBJ2-1, with D possibly matching TRBD2 (7 bases). Sequenced input: cultured non-Tr1 T cells, either the whole culture or a sorted T cell fraction (not recorded which). The origin of this receptor is a human donor in good health. CDR3 sequence reads: CASSLDSSGQTYNEQFF. Written as DNA, the CDR3 is TGTGCCAGCAGCTTGGACTCTAGCGGACAGACCTACAATGAGCAGTTCTTC.